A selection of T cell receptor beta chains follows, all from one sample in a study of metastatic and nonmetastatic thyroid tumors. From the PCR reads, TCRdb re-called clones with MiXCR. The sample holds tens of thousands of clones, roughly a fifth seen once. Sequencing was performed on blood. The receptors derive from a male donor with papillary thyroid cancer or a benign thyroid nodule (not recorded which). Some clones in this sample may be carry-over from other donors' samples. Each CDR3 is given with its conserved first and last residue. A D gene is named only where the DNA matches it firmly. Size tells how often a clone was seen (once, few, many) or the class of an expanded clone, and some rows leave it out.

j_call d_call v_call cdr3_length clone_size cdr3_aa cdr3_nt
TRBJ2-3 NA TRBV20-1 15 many CSASTAVGSTDTQYF TGCAGTGCTAGCACAGCGGTAGGAAGCACAGATACGCAGTATTTT
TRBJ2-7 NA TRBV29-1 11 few CSGVGSGVEYF TGCAGCGGCGTCGGTTCGGGGGTAGAGTACTTC
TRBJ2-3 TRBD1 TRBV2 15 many CASSAGQGSTDTQYF TGTGCCAGCAGTGCCGGACAGGGTAGCACAGATACGCAGTATTTT
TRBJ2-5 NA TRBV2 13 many CASSRTVQETQYF TGTGCCAGCAGTCGGACCGTGCAAGAGACCCAGTACTTC
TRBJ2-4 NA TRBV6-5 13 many CASSYDPQNIQYF TGTGCCAGCAGTTACGACCCACAAAACATTCAGTACTTC
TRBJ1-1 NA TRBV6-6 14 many CASSYKGGNTEAFF TGTGCCAGCAGTTACAAAGGGGGGAACACTGAAGCTTTCTTT
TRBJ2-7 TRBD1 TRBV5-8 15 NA CASSEMGQVAYEQYF TGTGCCAGCAGCGAAATGGGACAGGTAGCCTACGAGCAGTACTTC
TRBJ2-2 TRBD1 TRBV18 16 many CASSPPGQSNTGELFF TGTGCCAGCTCACCACCGGGACAGTCTAACACCGGGGAGCTGTTTTTT
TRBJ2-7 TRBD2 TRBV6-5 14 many CASSYGAGELEQYF TGTGCCAGCAGTTACGGGGCGGGAGAATTGGAGCAGTACTTC
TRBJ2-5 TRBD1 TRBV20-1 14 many CSVLGQGADETQYF TGCAGCGTATTGGGACAGGGGGCCGACGAGACCCAGTACTTC
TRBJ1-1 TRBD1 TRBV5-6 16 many CASGDRGLRVNTEAFF TGTGCCAGCGGAGACAGGGGGCTGCGGGTGAACACTGAAGCTTTCTTT
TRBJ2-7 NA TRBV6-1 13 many CASSEVRSYEQYF TGTGCCAGCAGTGAAGTTCGCTCCTACGAGCAGTACTTC
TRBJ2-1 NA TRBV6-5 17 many CASRPRGGGSVFNEQFF TGTGCCAGCAGGCCCAGAGGGGGTGGGAGTGTATTCAATGAGCAGTTCTTC
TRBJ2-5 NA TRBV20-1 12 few CSARLTQETQYF TGCAGTGCTAGACTTACTCAAGAGACCCAGTACTTC
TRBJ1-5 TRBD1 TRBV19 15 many CASRDRDWGNQPQHF TGTGCCAGTAGGGACAGGGACTGGGGCAATCAGCCCCAGCATTTT
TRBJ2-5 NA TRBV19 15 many CASSIAGPNQETQYF TGTGCCAGTAGTATAGCTGGACCCAACCAAGAGACCCAGTACTTC
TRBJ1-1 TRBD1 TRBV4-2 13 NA CASSRDRETEAFF TGTGCCAGCAGCCGGGACAGGGAAACTGAAGCTTTCTTT
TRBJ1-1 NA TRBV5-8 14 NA CASSLAGTNTEAFF TGTGCCAGCAGCTTGGCTGGGACGAACACTGAAGCTTTCTTT
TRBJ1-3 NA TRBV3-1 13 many CASSPWTGNTIYF TGTGCCAGCAGCCCCTGGACTGGAAACACCATATATTTT
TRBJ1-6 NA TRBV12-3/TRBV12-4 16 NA CASSTAVGGANSPFHF TGCGCCAGCAGTACTGCAGTTGGGGGTGCTAATTCACCCTTCCACTTT
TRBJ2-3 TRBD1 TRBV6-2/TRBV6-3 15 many CASSDGQGTYVGQYF TGTGCCAGCAGCGATGGACAGGGAACTTATGTGGGGCAGTATTTT
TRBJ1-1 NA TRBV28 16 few CASIPSPVTRGTEAFF TGTGCCAGCATACCGTCCCCCGTGACCCGGGGAACTGAAGCTTTCTTT
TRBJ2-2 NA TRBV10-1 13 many CASREGGSGELFF TGCGCCAGCAGAGAAGGGGGGTCCGGGGAGCTGTTTTTT
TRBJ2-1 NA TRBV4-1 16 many CASSQAVGLSYNEQFF TGCGCCAGCAGCCAAGCCGTGGGCCTCTCCTACAATGAGCAGTTCTTC
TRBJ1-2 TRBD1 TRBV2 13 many CASSADRVEGYTF TGTGCCAGCAGTGCCGACAGGGTTGAGGGCTACACCTTC
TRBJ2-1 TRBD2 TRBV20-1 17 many CSARDLGLAGGGDEQFF TGCAGTGCTAGAGATCTGGGACTAGCGGGAGGGGGAGATGAGCAGTTCTTC
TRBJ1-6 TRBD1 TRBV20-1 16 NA CSAREGQEFRNSPLHF TGCAGTGCTAGGGAGGGACAGGAATTTAGAAATTCACCCCTCCACTTT
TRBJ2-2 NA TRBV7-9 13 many CASSLAATGELFF TGTGCCAGCAGCTTAGCGGCGACCGGGGAGCTGTTTTTT
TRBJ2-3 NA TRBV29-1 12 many CSVWVSSDTQYF TGCAGCGTTTGGGTCTCCTCCGATACGCAGTATTTT
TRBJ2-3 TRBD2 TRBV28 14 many CASSFQRELVSQYF TGTGCCAGCAGTTTCCAGCGGGAGTTGGTGTCGCAGTATTTT
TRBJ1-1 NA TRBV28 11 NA CASTGYTEAFF TGTGCCAGCACAGGGTATACTGAAGCTTTCTTT
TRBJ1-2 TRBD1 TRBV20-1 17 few CSAREQTGPLARSGYTF TGCAGTGCTAGGGAACAGACAGGGCCCCTGGCTAGGTCTGGCTACACCTTC
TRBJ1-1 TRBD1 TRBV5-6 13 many CASSSGQYTEAFF TGTGCCAGCAGCTCGGGACAGTACACTGAAGCTTTCTTT
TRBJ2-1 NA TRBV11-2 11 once CASSHGNEQSF TGTGCCAGCAGCCATGGAAATGAGCAGTCCTTC
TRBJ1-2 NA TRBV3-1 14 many CASSLDAALRGYTF TGTGCCAGCAGCCTGGACGCGGCACTCCGTGGCTACACCTTC
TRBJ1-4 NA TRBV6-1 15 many CASSEAGPGVEKLFF TGTGCCAGCAGTGAAGCTGGTCCAGGGGTTGAAAAACTGTTTTTT
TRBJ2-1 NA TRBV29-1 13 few CSVSGYSYNEQFF TGCAGCGTCTCAGGGTATTCCTACAATGAGCAGTTCTTC
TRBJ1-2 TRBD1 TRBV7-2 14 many CASSVIQGARGYTF TGTGCCAGCAGCGTTATACAGGGGGCTAGGGGCTACACCTTC
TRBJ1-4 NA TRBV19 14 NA CASSITADNEKLFF TGTGCCAGTAGTATTACGGCAGACAATGAAAAACTGTTTTTT
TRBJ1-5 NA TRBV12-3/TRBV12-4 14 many CASSLISGVQPQHF TGTGCCAGCAGTTTGATTTCAGGGGTTCAGCCCCAGCATTTT
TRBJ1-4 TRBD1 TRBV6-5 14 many CASSYGTENEKLFF TGTGCCAGCAGTTACGGGACAGAGAATGAAAAACTGTTTTTT
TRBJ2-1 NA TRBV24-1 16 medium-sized CATSAMTSSYYNEQFF TGTGCCACCAGTGCCATGACCTCGTCGTACTACAATGAGCAGTTCTTC
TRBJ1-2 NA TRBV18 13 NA CASSPDGNYGYTF TGTGCCAGCTCACCAGACGGTAACTATGGCTACACCTTC
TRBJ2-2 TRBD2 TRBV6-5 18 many CASSYRYSGRRNTGELFF TGTGCCAGCAGTTATCGGTATAGCGGGAGGAGGAACACCGGGGAGCTGTTTTTT
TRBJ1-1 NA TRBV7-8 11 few CASSQGSEAFF TGTGCCAGCAGCCAAGGATCTGAAGCTTTCTTT
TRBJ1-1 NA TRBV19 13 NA CASKDAGDTGAFF TGTGCCAGTAAGGATGCAGGGGATACTGGAGCCTTCTTT
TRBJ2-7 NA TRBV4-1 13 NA CASSPTGTYEQYF TGCGCCAGCAGCCCGACAGGTACCTACGAGCAGTACTTC
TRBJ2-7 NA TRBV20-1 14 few CSAPGLEGSYEQYF TGCAGTGCTCCGGGTCTAGAGGGGTCCTACGAGCAGTACTTC